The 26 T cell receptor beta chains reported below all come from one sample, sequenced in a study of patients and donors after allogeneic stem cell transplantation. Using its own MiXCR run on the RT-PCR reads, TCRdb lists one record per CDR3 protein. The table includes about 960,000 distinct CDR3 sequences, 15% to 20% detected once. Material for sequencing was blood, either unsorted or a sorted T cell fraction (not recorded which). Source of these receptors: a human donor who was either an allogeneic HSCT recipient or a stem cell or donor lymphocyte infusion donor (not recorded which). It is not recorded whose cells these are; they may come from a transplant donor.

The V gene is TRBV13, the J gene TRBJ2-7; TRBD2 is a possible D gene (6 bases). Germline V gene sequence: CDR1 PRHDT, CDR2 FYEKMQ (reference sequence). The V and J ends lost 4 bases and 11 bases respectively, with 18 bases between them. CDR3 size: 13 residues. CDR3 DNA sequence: TGTGCCAGCAGCTCCTCGGGGGACCCCATGAAGTACTTC. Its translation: CASSSSGDPMKYF.

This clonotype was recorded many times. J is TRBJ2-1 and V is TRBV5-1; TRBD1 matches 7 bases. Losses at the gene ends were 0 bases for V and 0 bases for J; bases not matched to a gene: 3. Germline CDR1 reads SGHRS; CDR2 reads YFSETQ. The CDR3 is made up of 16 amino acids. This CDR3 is CASSLGQGFSYNEQFF. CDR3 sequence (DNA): TGCGCCAGCAGCTTGGGACAGGGATTCTCCTACAATGAGCAGTTCTTC.

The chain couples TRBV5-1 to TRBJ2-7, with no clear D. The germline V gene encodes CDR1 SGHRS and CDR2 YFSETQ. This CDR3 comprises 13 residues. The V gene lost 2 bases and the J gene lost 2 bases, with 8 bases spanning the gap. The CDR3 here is CASSFEVTYEQYF. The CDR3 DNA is TGCGCCAGCAGCTTCGAAGTAACCTACGAGCAGTACTTC.

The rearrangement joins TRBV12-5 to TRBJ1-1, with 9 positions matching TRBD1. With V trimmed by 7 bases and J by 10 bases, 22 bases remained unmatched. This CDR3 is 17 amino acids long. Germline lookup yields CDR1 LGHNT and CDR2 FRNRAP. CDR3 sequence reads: CASVWFLKQGAWSRAFF. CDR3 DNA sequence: TGTGCTAGTGTCTGGTTTTTGAAACAGGGGGCTTGGAGTCGAGCTTTCTTT.

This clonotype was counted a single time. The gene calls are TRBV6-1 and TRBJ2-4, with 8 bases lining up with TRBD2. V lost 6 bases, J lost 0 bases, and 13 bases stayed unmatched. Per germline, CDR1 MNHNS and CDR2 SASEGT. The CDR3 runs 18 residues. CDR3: CASSPQSSGMSAKNIQYF. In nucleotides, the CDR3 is TGTGCCAGCAGCCCCCAGAGTAGCGGGATGTCAGCCAAAAACATTCAGTACTTC.

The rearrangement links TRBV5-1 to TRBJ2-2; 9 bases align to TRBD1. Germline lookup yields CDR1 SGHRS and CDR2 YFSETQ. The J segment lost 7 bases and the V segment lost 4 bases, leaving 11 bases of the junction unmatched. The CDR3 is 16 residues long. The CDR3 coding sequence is TGCGCCAGCAGCCCCCGGGACAGGGCCCGGAGCGGGGAGCTGTTTTTT. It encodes CASSPRDRARSGELFF.

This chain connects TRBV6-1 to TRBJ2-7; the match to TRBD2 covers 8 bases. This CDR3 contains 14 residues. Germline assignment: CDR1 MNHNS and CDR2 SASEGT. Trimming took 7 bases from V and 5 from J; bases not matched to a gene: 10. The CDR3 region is CASISGGEIHEQYF. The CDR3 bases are TGTGCCAGCATCAGCGGGGGCGAAATCCACGAGCAGTACTTC.

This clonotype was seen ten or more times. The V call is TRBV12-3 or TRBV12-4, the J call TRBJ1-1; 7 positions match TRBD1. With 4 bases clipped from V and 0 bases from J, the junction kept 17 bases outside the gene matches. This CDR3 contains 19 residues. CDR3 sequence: CASSSPLGTDHDMNTEAFF. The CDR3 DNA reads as TGTGCCAGCAGTTCCCCTCTTGGGACAGATCACGATATGAACACTGAAGCTTTCTTT.

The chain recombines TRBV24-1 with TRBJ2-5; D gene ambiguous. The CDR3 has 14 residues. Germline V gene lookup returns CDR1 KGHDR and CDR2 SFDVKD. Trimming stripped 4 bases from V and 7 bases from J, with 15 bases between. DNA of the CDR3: TGTGCCACCAGTGACCCTGGAAAGGGTGGGACCCAGTACTTC. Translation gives CATSDPGKGGTQYF.

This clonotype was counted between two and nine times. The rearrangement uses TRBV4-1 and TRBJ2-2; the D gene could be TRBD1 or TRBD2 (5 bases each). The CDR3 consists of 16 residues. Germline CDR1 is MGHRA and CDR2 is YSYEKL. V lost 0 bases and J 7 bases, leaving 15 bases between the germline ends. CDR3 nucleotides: TGCGCCAGCAGCCAAGATCAGGCTAGCAGGGTCGGGGAGCTGTTTTTT. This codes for CASSQDQASRVGELFF.

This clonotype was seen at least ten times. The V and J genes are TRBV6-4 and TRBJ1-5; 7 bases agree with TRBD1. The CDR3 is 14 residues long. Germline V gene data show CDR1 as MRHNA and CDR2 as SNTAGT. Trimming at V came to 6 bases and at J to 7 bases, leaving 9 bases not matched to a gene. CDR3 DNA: TGTGCCAGCAGCTTATCAGGGGGGACCCAGCCCCAGCATTTT. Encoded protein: CASSLSGGTQPQHF.

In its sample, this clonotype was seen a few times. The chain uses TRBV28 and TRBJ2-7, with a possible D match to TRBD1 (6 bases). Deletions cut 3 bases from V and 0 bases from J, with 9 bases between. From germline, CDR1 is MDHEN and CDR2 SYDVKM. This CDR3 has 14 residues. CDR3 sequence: CASSFRDNSYEQYF. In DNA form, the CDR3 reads TGTGCCAGCAGTTTCCGGGACAACTCCTACGAGCAGTACTTC. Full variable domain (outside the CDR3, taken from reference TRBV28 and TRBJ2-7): DVKVTQSSRYLVKRTGEKVFLECVQDMDHENMFWYRQDPGLGLRLIYFSYDVKMKEKGDIPEGYSVSREKKERFSLILESASTNQTSMYLCASSFRDNSYEQYFGPGTRLTVT.

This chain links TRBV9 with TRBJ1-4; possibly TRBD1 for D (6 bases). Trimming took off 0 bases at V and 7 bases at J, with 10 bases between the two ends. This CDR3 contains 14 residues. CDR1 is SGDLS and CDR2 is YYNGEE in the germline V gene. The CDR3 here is CASSVARQAEKLFF. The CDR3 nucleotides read TGTGCCAGCAGCGTAGCTCGACAGGCTGAAAAACTGTTTTTT.

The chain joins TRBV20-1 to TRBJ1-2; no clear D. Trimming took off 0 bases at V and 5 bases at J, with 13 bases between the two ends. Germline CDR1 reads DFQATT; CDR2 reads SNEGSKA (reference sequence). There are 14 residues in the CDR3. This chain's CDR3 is CSARDLVQIYGYTF. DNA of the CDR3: TGCAGTGCTAGAGATCTAGTACAGATTTATGGCTACACCTTC.

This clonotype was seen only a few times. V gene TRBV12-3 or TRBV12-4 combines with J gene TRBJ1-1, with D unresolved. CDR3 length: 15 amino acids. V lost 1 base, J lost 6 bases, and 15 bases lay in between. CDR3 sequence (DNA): TGTGCCAGCAGTTTAGGGGTTCCGGGTCCTTCTGAAGCTTTCTTT. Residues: CASSLGVPGPSEAFF.

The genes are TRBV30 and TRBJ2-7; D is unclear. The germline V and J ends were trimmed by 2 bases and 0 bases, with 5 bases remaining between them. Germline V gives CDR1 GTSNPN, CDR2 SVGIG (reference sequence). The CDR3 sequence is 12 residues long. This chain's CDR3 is CAWSRASYEQYF. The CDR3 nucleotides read TGTGCCTGGAGTCGGGCCTCCTACGAGCAGTACTTC.

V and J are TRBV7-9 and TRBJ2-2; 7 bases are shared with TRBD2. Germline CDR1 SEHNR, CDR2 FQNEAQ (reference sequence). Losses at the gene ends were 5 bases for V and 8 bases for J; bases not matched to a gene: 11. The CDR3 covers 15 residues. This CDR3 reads CASSPPAGLVGELFF. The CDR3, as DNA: TGTGCCAGCAGCCCGCCAGCGGGGTTGGTAGGGGAGCTGTTTTTT.

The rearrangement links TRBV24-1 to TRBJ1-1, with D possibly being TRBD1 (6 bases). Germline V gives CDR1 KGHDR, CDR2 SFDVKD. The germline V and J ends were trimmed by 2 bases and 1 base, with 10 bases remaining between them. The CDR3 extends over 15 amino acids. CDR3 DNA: TGTGCCACCAGTGATTCCACACAGGGGAACACTGAAGCTTTCTTT. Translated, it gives CATSDSTQGNTEAFF.

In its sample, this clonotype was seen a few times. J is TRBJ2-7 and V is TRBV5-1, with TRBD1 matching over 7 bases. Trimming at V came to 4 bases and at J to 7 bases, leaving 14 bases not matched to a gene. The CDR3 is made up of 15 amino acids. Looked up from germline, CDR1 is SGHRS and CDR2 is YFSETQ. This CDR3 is CASSPDRVALGEQYF. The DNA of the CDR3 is TGCGCCAGCAGCCCAGACAGGGTGGCCTTGGGGGAGCAGTACTTC. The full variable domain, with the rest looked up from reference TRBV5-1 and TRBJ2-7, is KAGVTQTPRYLIKTRGQQVTLSCSPISGHRSVSWYQQTPGQGLQFLFEYFSETQRNKGNFPGRFSGRQFSNSRSEMNVSTLELGDSALYLCASSPDRVALGEQYFGPGTRLTVT.

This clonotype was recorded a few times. The CDR3 protein is CASSQERGGRRTEAFF. CDR3 DNA sequence: TGCGCCAGCAGCCAAGAGAGGGGGGGGCGCAGGACTGAAGCTTTCTTT. The rearrangement links TRBV4-1 to TRBJ1-1, with D maybe TRBD1 (6 bases). This CDR3 contains 16 residues. V lost 0 bases and J 5 bases, leaving 16 bases between the germline ends. Germline values: CDR1 MGHRA, CDR2 YSYEKL.

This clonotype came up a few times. CDR3 sequence reads: CAGKGQGSYEQYF. Here the CDR3 DNA reads TGTGCCGGAAAGGGACAGGGCTCCTACGAGCAGTACTTC. This rearrangement joins TRBV30 to TRBJ2-7; 9 bases line up with TRBD1. The CDR3 loop spans 13 amino acids. V shed 8 bases and J 0 bases; nucleotides not matched to a gene: 5. Germline V lookup: CDR1 GTSNPN, CDR2 SVGIG (reference sequence).

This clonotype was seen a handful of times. CDR3: CATSRDSLNEKLFF. CDR3 DNA sequence: TGTGCCACCAGCAGGGACAGCCTTAATGAAAAACTGTTTTTT. The chain is built from TRBV15 and TRBJ1-4; a possible D gene is TRBD1 (6 bases). This CDR3 region has 14 residues. V dropped 3 bases and J dropped 4 bases, with 9 bases sitting between them. From germline, CDR1 is LNHNV and CDR2 YYDKDF (reference sequence).

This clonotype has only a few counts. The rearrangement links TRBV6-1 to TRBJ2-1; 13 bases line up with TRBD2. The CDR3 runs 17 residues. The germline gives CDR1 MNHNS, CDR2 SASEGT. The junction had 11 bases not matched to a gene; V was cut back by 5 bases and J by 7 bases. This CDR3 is CASSKTSGRSVRNEQFF. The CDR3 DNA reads TGTGCCAGCAGTAAGACTAGCGGGAGGTCGGTCAGGAATGAGCAGTTCTTC.

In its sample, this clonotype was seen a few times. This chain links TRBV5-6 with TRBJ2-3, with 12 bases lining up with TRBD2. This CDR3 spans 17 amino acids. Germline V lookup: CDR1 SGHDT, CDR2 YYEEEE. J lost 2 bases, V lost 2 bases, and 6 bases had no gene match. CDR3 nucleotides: TGTGCCAGCAGCTTCAGACTAGCGGGGGACCCCACAGATACGCAGTATTTT. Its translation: CASSFRLAGDPTDTQYF. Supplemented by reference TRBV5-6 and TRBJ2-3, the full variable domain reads DAGVTQSPTHLIKTRGQQVTLRCSPKSGHDTVSWYQQALGQGPQFIFQYYEEEERQRGNFPDRFSGHQFPNYSSELNVNALLLGDSALYLCASSFRLAGDPTDTQYFGPGTRLTVL.

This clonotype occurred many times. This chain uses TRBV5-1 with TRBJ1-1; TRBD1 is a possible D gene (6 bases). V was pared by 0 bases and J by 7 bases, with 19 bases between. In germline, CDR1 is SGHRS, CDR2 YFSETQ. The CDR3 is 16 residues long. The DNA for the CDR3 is TGCGCCAGCAGCTTGGCCGCAGGGGCTTTACCCAGTGAAGCTTTCTTT. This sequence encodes CASSLAAGALPSEAFF.

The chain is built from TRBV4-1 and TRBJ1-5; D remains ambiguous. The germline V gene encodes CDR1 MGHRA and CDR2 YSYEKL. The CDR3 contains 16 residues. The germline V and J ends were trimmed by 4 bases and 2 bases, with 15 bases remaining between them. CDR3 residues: CASSPVRWRRNQPQHF. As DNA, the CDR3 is TGCGCCAGCAGCCCCGTACGGTGGAGGCGCAATCAGCCCCAGCATTTT.